The present T cell receptor (beta chain) was sequenced within a study of cytotoxic CD8 clonotypes in ibrutinib-treated CLL. This clone was detected only a few times. What it recognizes is unknown. Germline V gives CDR1 LGHNA, CDR2 YNFKEQ. Unmatched junction bases numbered 8, after V lost 6 bases and J lost 4 bases. This CDR3 contains 14 residues. Overall study findings and caveats: Clonality, elevated at ibrutinib response, dropped back toward baseline at progression.

A 1 in 200,000 to 1 in 1 million T cell depth was the sequencing target. Profiling relied on immunoSEQ multiplex PCR, and the TCRdb table lists in-frame clones only, not all of them. The table lists some 290,000 clones, about 80% of them singletons. The chain is built from TRBV4-2 and TRBJ1-1, with 7 bases lining up with TRBD1. The sequencing used PBMCs, collected before ibrutinib treatment. This TCR came from a human donor with chronic lymphocytic leukemia. The CDR3 DNA follows: TGTGCCAGCAGTTTCGACAGGGTGAGCACTGAAGCTTTCTTT. Residues: CASSFDRVSTEAFF.